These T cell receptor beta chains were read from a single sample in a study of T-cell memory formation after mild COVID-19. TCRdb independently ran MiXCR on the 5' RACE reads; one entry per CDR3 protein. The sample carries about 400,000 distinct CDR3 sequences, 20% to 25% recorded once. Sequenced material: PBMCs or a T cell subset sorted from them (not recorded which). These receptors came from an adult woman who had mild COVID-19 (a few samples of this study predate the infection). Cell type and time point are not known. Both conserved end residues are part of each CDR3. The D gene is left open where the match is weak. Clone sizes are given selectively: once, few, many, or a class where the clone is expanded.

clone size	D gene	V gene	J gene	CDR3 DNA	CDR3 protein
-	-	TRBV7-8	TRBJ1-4	TGTGCCAGCAGCCCCGGACGGGTTAATGAAAAACTGTTTTTT	CASSPGRVNEKLFF
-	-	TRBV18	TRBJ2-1	TGTGCCAGCTCCCACAGGCAGCCCAATGAGCAGTTCTTC	CASSHRQPNEQFF
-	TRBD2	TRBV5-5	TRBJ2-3	TGTGCCAGCAGCTTACTCGCAGGGAGGGGCACAGATACGCAGTATTTT	CASSLLAGRGTDTQYF
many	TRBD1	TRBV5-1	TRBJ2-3	TGCGCCAGCAGCTCGCAAAAGACAGGGGCTACCCCAACAGATACGCAGTATTTT	CASSSQKTGATPTDTQYF
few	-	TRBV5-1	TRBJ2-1	TGCGCCAGCAGCTTGCCGGGAGTCACCTACAATGAGCAGTTCTTC	CASSLPGVTYNEQFF
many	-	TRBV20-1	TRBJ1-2	TGCAGTGCTAGTTGGCAGGGCTATGGCTACACCTTC	CSASWQGYGYTF
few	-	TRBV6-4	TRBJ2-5	TGTGCCAGCAGTGCCACGAAAGAGACCCAGTACTTC	CASSATKETQYF
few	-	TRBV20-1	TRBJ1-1	TGCAGTGCTAGTCCAGGGAATCTGAACACTGAAGCTTTCTTT	CSASPGNLNTEAFF
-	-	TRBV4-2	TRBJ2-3	TGTGCCAGCAGGGGCGACAGCACAGATACGCAGTATTTT	CASRGDSTDTQYF
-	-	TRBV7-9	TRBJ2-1	TGTGCCACCCCTGACTCTAGCTCCTACAATGAGCAGTTCTTC	CATPDSSSYNEQFF
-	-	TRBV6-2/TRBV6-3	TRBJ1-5	TGTGCCAGCAGCCCTGTGAGTCAGCCCCAGCATTTT	CASSPVSQPQHF
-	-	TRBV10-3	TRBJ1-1	TGTGCCATCAGTGAGCTAAATACGGCTTTCTTT	CAISELNTAFF
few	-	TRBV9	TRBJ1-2	TGTGCCAGCAGCGTTGACAGGATTTCCAACTATGGCTACACCTTC	CASSVDRISNYGYTF
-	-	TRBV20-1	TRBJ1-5	TGCAGTGCTCGATCGACAGGCCGCAATCAGCCCCAGCATTTT	CSARSTGRNQPQHF
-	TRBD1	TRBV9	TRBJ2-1	TGTGCCAGCAGCGGGGACAGGGGGTTTTACAATGAGCAGTTCTTC	CASSGDRGFYNEQFF
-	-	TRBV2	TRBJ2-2	TGTGCCAGCAGTGACCCTTCCCCCGGCAGGCGCACCGGGGAGCTGTTTTTT	CASSDPSPGRRTGELFF
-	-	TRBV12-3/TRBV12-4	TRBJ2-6	TGTGCCAGCAGAGTTGCAAGCTCTGGGGCCAACGTCCTGACTTTC	CASRVASSGANVLTF
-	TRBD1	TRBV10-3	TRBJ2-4	TGTGCCATCAGTGAGAAATATCCGGGACAGGGGAACATTCAGTACTTC	CAISEKYPGQGNIQYF